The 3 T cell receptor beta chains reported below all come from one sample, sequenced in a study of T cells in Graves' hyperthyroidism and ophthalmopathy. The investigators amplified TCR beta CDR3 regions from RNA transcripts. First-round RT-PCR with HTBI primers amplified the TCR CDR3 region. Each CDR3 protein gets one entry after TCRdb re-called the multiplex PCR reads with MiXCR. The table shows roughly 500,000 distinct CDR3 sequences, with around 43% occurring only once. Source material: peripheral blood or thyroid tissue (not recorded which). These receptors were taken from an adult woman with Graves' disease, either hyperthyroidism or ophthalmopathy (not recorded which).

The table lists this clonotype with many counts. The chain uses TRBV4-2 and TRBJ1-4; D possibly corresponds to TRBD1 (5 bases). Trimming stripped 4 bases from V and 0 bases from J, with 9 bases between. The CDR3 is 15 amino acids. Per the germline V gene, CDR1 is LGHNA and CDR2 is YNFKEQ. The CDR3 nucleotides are TGTGCCAGCAGCCGCGGAGGGGCAACTAATGAAAAACTGTTTTTT. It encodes CASSRGGATNEKLFF.

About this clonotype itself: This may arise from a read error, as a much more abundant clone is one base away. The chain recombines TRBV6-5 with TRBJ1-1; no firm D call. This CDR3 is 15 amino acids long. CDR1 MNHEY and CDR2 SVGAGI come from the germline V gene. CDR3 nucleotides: TGTGCCAGCAGTCTCAGCGGGGTACCGAACACTGAAGCTTCCTTT. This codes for CASSLSGVPNTEASF.

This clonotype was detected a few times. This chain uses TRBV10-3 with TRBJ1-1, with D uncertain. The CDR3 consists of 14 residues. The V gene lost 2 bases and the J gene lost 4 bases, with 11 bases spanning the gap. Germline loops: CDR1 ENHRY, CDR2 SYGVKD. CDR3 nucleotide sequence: TGTGCCATCAGTGAGGGCGCGTACGGCACTGAAGCTTTCTTT. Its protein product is CAISEGAYGTEAFF.